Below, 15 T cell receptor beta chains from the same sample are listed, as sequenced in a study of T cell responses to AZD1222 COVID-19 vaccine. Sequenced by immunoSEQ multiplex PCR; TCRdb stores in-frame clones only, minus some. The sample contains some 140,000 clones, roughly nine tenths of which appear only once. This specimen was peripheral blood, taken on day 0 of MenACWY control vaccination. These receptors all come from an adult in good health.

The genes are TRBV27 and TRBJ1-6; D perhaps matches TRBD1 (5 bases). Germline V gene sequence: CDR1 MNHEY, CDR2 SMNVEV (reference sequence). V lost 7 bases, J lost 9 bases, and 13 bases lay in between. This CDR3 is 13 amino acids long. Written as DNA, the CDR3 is TGTGCCAGCAATGGACCCCAGGGTTCACCCCTCCACTTT. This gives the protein CASNGPQGSPLHF.

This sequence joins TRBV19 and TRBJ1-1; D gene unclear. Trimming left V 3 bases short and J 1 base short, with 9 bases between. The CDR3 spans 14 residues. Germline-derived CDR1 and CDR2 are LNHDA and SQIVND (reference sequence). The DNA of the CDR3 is TGTGCCAGTAGTATCGGCGGTCGGAACACTGAAGCTTTCTTT. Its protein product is CASSIGGRNTEAFF.

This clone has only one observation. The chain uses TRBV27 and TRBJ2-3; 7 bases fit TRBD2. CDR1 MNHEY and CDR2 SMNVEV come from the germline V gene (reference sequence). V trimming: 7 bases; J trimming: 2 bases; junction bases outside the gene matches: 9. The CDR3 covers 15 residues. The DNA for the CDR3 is TGTGCCAGCAACCGAGGACTAGGTTACACAGATACGCAGTATTTT. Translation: CASNRGLGYTDTQYF.

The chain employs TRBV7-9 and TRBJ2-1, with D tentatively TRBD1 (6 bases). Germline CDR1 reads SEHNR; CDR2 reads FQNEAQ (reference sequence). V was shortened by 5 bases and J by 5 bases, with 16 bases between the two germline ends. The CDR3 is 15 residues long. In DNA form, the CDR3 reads TGTGCCAGCAGCCCAGGGGCGGCAGAGAACAATGAGCAGTTCTTC. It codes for CASSPGAAENNEQFF.

In DNA, the CDR3 is TGTGCCAGTAGATTGGGGACCCGGGAGGGCTACTACAATGAGCAGTTCTTC. Translating it yields CASRLGTREGYYNEQFF. The V gene is TRBV19, the J gene TRBJ2-1, with 8 bases identical to TRBD2. This CDR3 is built from 17 residues. The V segment lost 6 bases and the J segment 3 bases; nucleotides outside the gene matches: 13. In germline, CDR1 is LNHDA, CDR2 SQIVND (reference sequence).

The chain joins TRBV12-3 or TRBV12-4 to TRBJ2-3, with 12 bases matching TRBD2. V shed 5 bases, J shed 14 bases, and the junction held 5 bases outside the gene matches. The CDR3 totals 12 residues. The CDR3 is CASSMTSGRPYF. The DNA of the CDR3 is TGTGCCAGCAGTATGACTAGCGGGAGACCGTATTTT.

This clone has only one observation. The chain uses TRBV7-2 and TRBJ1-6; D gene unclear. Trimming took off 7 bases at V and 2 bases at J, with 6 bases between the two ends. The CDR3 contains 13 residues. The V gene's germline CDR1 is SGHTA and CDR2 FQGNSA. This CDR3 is CASTATYNSPLHF. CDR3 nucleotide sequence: TGTGCCAGCACCGCTACCTATAATTCACCCCTCCACTTT.

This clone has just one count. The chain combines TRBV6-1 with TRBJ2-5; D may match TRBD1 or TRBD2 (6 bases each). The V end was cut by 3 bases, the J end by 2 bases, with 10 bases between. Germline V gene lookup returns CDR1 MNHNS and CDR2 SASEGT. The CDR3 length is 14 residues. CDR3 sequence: CASSDGGGQETQYF. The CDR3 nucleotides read TGTGCCAGCAGTGATGGAGGGGGGCAAGAGACCCAGTACTTC.

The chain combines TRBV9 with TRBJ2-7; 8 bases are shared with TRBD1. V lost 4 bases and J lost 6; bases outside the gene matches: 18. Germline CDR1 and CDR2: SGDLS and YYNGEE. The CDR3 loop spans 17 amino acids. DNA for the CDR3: TGTGCCAGCAGCCCGGAAACCGGGACAGGTCGTGTATCCGAGCAGTACGTC. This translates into CASSPETGTGRVSEQYV.

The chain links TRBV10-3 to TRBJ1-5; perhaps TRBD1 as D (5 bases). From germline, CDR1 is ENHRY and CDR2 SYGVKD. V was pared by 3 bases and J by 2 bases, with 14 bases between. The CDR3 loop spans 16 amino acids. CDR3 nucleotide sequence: TGTGCCATCAGTGATACAAGGGGACCGGGCAATCAGCCCCAGCATTTT. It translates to CAISDTRGPGNQPQHF.

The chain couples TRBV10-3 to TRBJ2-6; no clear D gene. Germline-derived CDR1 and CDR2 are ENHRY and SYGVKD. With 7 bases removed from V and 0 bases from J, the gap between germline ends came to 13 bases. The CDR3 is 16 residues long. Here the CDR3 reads CAIKRTANSGANVLTF. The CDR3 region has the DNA TGTGCCATCAAGAGGACGGCAAACTCTGGGGCCAACGTCCTGACTTTC.

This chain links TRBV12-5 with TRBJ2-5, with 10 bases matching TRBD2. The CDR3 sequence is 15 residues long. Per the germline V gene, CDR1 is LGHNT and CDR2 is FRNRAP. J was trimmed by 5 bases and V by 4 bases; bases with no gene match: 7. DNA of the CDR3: TGTGCTAGTGGTTCCGGACTAGCGGATGGGGAGACCCAGTACTTC. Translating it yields CASGSGLADGETQYF.

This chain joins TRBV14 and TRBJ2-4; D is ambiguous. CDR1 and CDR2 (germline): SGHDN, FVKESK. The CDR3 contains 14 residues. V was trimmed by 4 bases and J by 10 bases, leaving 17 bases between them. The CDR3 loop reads CASSPRAGQGIQYF. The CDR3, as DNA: TGTGCCAGCAGCCCTAGGGCCGGCCAAGGGATTCAGTACTTC.

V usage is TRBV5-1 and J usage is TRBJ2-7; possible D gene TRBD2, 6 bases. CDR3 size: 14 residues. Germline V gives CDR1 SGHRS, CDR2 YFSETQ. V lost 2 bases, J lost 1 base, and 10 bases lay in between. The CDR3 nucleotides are TGCGCCAGCAGCTTCGGAGGGGCATCCTACGAGCAGTACTTC. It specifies CASSFGGASYEQYF.

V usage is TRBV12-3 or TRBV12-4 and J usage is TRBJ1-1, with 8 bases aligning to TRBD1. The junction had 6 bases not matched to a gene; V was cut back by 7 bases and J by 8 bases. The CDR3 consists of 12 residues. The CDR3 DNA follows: TGTGCCAGCACTAAAGGGACAGGAGAAGCTTTCTTT. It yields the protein CASTKGTGEAFF.